Shown below are 6 T cell receptor beta chains from a single sample sequenced in a study of T cell changes during pregnancy in multiple sclerosis. The assay was immunoSEQ multiplex PCR, and TCRdb's table has in-frame clones only and misses some. The table lists tens of thousands of clones, roughly nine tenths of them singletons, with under 0.45% in the top ten. The material was CD4+ T cells from peripheral blood mononuclear cells, obtained in the third trimester of pregnancy. These receptor sequences come from a female donor with multiple sclerosis, enrolled in a pregnancy study.

This clone turned up a few times. This sequence joins TRBV6-5 and TRBJ2-3; D remains ambiguous. The CDR3 is 12 amino acids. The germline V gene has CDR1 MNHEY and CDR2 SVGAGI. V lost 2 bases and J 5 bases, leaving 5 bases between the germline ends. CDR3 nucleotide sequence: TGTGCCAGCAGTTACGTCGGAGATACGCAGTATTTT. Its translation: CASSYVGDTQYF.

The chain combines TRBV6-4 with TRBJ2-7; TRBD1 is a possible D gene (6 bases). V lost 6 bases and J 0 bases, leaving 24 bases between the germline ends. CDR1 is MRHNA and CDR2 is SNTAGT in the germline V gene. This CDR3 comprises 18 residues. CDR3 amino acids: CASRLHSIGQLSSYEQYF. CDR3 nucleotides: TGTGCCAGCAGGCTCCACTCTATCGGACAGCTTAGCTCCTACGAGCAGTACTTC.

CDR3 nucleotide sequence: TGTGCCAGCAAGCCTAGCGGGGCCCTCGTGGAGCAGTACTTC. Translating gives CASKPSGALVEQYF. This rearrangement joins TRBV14 to TRBJ2-7, with TRBD2 matching 9 bases. The V segment lost 7 bases and the J segment 7 bases; nucleotides outside the gene matches: 11. Looked up from germline, CDR1 is SGHDN and CDR2 is FVKESK. The CDR3 runs to 14 residues.

The chain recombines TRBV14 with TRBJ2-5; tentatively, D is TRBD2 (5 bases). CDR1 SGHDN and CDR2 FVKESK come from the germline V gene. The CDR3 spans 13 residues. V lost 1 base and J lost 3, with 6 bases in between. CDR3 amino acids: CASSQVGEETQYF. The CDR3 coding sequence is TGTGCCAGCAGCCAAGTGGGAGAAGAGACCCAGTACTTC.

This chain uses TRBV13 with TRBJ2-5; D unresolved. Trimming cost V 0 bases and J 2 bases, with 7 bases left between them. The germline V gene has CDR1 PRHDT and CDR2 FYEKMQ (reference sequence). The CDR3 is made up of 14 amino acids. DNA for the CDR3: TGTGCCAGCAGCTTAGGGGCAGGTCAAGAGACCCAGTACTTC. Encoded protein: CASSLGAGQETQYF.

The chain employs TRBV5-6 and TRBJ2-5; 9 nucleotides agree with TRBD1. In germline, CDR1 is SGHDT, CDR2 YYEEEE. This CDR3 has 15 amino acids. Trimming took 4 bases from V and 4 from J; bases not matched to a gene: 8. The CDR3 is CASSPETGGRETQYF. CDR3 DNA sequence: TGTGCCAGCAGCCCGGAGACAGGGGGACGAGAGACCCAGTACTTC.